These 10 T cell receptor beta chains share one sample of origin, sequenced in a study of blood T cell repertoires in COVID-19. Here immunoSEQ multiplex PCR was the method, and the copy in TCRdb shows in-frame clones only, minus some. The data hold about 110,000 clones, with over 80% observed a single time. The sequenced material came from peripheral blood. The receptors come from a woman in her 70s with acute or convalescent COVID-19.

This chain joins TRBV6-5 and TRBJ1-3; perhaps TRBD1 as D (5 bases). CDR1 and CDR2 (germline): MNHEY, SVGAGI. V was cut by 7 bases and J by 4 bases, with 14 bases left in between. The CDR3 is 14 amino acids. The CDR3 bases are TGTGCCAGCATGGGGGGAGCTTACGGAAACACCATATATTTT. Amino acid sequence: CASMGGAYGNTIYF.

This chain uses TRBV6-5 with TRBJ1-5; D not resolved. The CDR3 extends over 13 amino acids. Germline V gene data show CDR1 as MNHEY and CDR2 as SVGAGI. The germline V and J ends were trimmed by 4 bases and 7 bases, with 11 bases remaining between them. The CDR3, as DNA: TGTGCCAGCAGTTTAAGGCCTAGGCAGCCCCAGCATTTT. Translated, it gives CASSLRPRQPQHF.

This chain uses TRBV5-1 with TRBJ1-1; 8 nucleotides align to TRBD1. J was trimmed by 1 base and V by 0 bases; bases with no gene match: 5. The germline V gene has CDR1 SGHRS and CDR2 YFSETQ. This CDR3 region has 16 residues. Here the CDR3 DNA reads TGCGCCAGCAGCTTGGTCCAGGGGGCTCGGAACACTGAAGCTTTCTTT. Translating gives CASSLVQGARNTEAFF. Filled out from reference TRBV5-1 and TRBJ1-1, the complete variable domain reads KAGVTQTPRYLIKTRGQQVTLSCSPISGHRSVSWYQQTPGQGLQFLFEYFSETQRNKGNFPGRFSGRQFSNSRSEMNVSTLELGDSALYLCASSLVQGARNTEAFFGQGTRLTVV.

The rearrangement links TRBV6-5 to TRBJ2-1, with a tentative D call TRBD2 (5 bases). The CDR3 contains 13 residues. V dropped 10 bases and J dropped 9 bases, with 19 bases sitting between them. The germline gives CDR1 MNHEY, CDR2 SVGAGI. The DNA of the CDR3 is TGTGCCACTACGCTAACAGCGGAAGGTGAGCAGTTCTTC. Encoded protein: CATTLTAEGEQFF.

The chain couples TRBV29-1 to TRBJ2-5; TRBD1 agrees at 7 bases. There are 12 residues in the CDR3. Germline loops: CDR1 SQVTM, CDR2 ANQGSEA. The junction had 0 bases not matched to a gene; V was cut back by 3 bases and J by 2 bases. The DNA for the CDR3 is TGCAGCGTTGACAGGGGGCAAGAGACCCAGTACTTC. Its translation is CSVDRGQETQYF.

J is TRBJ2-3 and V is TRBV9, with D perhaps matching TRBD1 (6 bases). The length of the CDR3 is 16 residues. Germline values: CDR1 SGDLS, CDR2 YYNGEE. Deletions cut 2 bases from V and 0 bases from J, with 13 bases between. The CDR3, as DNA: TGTGCCAGCAGCGTCCACAGGGAGAGTAGCACAGATACGCAGTATTTT. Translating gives CASSVHRESSTDTQYF.

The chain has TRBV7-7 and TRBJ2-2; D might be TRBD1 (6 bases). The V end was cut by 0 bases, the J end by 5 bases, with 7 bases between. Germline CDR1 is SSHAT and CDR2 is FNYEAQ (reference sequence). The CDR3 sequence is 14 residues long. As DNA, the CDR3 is TGTGCCAGCAGCTTAGCGGGGGCGACCGGGGAGCTGTTTTTT. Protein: CASSLAGATGELFF.

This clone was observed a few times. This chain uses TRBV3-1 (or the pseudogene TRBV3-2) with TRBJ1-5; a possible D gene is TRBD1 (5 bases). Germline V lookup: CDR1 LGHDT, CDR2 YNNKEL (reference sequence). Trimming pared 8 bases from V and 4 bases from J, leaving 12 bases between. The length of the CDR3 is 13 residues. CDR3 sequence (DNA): TGTGCCAGCGGGGCGGGGGTTAATCAGCCCCAGCATTTT. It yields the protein CASGAGVNQPQHF.

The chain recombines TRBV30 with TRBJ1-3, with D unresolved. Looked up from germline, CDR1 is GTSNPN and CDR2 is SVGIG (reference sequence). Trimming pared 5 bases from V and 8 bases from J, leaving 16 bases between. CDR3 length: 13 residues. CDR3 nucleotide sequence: TGTGCCTGGTCTCTACAGTTTCCGGACACCATATATTTT. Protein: CAWSLQFPDTIYF.

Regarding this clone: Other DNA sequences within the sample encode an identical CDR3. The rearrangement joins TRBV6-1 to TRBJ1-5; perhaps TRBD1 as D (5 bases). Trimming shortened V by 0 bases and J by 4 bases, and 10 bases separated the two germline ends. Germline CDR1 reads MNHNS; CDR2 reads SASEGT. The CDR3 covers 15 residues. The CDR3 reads CASSEARGGNQPQHF. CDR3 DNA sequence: TGTGCCAGCAGTGAAGCGCGGGGGGGTAATCAGCCCCAGCATTTT.